This T cell receptor beta chain comes out of a study of control samples from healthy donors and cancer patients. There are a few counts of this clone. Sequenced by immunoSEQ multiplex PCR; TCRdb stores in-frame clones only, minus some. The table lists 130,000 or so clones, roughly 89% of them singletons. Germline-derived CDR1 and CDR2 are MDHEN and SYDVKM. Trimming left V 0 bases short and J 6 bases short, with 11 bases between. There are 15 residues in the CDR3. The chain recombines TRBV28 with TRBJ2-2; D is unclear. The sequence came from a man aged 18-30 years in good health. Sequenced sample: blood. The CDR3 region is CASSLWALSSGELFF. The CDR3 DNA reads as TGTGCCAGCAGTTTATGGGCATTATCCTCCGGGGAGCTGTTTTTT.